Listed below are T cell receptor beta chains from one sample, sequenced in a study of OX40 agonist ivuxolimab in advanced cancers. Libraries were prepared by immunoSEQ multiplex PCR; TCRdb keeps only in-frame clonotypes and omits some of them. The data hold 95,000 to 100,000 clones, with 85% to 95% observed a single time. The specimen comprised CD4+ or CD8+ T cells sorted from blood, sampled in a trial of the OX40 agonist ivuxolimab. These receptors were obtained from an adult with an advanced solid tumor such as melanoma, head and neck, liver or kidney cancer. The CDR3 runs from the conserved cysteine through the conserved F or W. A D gene is named only where the DNA matches it firmly. Expanded clones get a size class; other rows say once, few or many, or leave the size out.

>TRBD1|TRBJ2-2|TRBV10-2|NA
TGCGCCAGCAGGGCCGGACAGGGGGACACCGGGGAGCTGTTTTTT
CASRAGQGDTGELFF
>NA|TRBJ1-6|TRBV6-5|NA
TGTGCCGCGAGCAGGAGCTCCTATAATTCACCCCTCCACTTT
CAASRSSYNSPLHF
>NA|TRBJ2-3|TRBV14|NA
TGTGCCAGCAGCCAACAAACCCCGCAGTATTTT
CASSQQTPQYF
>NA|TRBJ2-6|TRBV28|NA
TGTGCCAGCAATCGCGGGGCCAACGTCCTGACTTTC
CASNRGANVLTF
>NA|TRBJ2-7|TRBV4-3|NA
TGCGCCAGCAGCCCCGGAAGGGGATACGAGCAGTACTTC
CASSPGRGYEQYF
>NA|TRBJ2-7|TRBV6-5|NA
TGTGCCAGCAGTTACTCGGGCCACGAGCAGTACTTC
CASSYSGHEQYF
>TRBD2|TRBJ2-1|TRBV5-1|once
TGCGCCAGCAGCTCGGGACTAGCGGGAATTAATGAGCAGTTCTTC
CASSSGLAGINEQFF
>NA|TRBJ1-1|TRBV6-1|NA
TGTGCCAGCAGTGACCGAATAAGGATCGGGCCCCAGAACACTGAAGCTTTCTTT
CASSDRIRIGPQNTEAFF
>TRBD1|TRBJ2-5|TRBV4-1|once
TGCGCCAGCAGCCGTAGACAGGGACAGAATATTGCGGAGACCCAGTACTTC
CASSRRQGQNIAETQYF
>NA|TRBJ1-6|TRBV7-2|NA
TGTGCCAGCAGCCCCACTTTCGGGGCTGATTCACCCCTCCACTTT
CASSPTFGADSPLHF
>NA|TRBJ2-2|TRBV18|NA
TGTGCCAGCTCACCCGGACCCTACACCGGGGAGCTGTTTTTT
CASSPGPYTGELFF
>NA|TRBJ1-5|TRBV6-6|NA
TGTGCCAGCAGCCAGACGGGGCTGGGGAATCAGCCCCAGCATTTT
CASSQTGLGNQPQHF
>NA|TRBJ2-3|TRBV5-6|NA
TGTGCCAGCAGCTTGGCAAGCGGAGATACGCAGTATTTT
CASSLASGDTQYF
>NA|TRBJ1-5|TRBV6-5|NA
TGTGCCAGCAGTCCGAAACAGGGATGGGCTCAGCCCCAGCATTTT
CASSPKQGWAQPQHF
>TRBD1|TRBJ1-5|TRBV5-1|NA
TGCGCCAGCAGCCCAGGGACAGGGTACCCCTTAATGAGCGAGCAGCCCCAGCATTTT
CASSPGTGYPLMSEQPQHF
>NA|TRBJ1-3|TRBV9|NA
TGTGCCAGCAGCCCTGGGACCTCTGGAAACACCATATATTTT
CASSPGTSGNTIYF
>TRBD2|TRBJ2-3|TRBV6-5|NA
TGTGCCAGCAGTTACTCGACGGTAGCGGGTACGCAGTATTTT
CASSYSTVAGTQYF
>NA|TRBJ1-5|TRBV18|NA
TGTGCCAGCTCACCACAAGGGGGAGATAGCAATCAGCCCCAGCATTTT
CASSPQGGDSNQPQHF
>NA|TRBJ1-3|TRBV5-6|NA
TGTGCCAGCAACAAAAACAGCCCCAGAGAAAACACCATATATTTT
CASNKNSPRENTIYF
>NA|TRBJ2-6|TRBV12-5|NA
TGTGCTAGTGGTTTGGTATCTGGGGCCAACGTCCTGACTTTC
CASGLVSGANVLTF
>NA|TRBJ1-5|TRBV23-1|NA
TGCGCCAGCAGTCCCCCGTCCCTGACGGATAGCAATCAGCCCCAGCATTTT
CASSPPSLTDSNQPQHF
>NA|TRBJ2-3|TRBV6-5|NA
TGTGCCAGCACCTACACAGATACGCAGTATTTT
CASTYTDTQYF
>NA|TRBJ1-1|TRBV30|NA
TGTGCCTGGGGTAAAACGAACACTGAAGCTTTCTTT
CAWGKTNTEAFF
>NA|TRBJ2-3|TRBV9|NA
TGTGCCAGCAGCGTATGGGATGCTAGCACAGATACGCAGTATTTT
CASSVWDASTDTQYF
>NA|TRBJ2-5|TRBV6-1|NA
TGTGCCAGCAGTGAAGCAGGAGGGGCGAGGTGGGAGACCCAGTACTTC
CASSEAGGARWETQYF
>NA|TRBJ2-3|TRBV6-1|NA
TGTGCCAGCAGTGTTTACGGTCCTCATACGCAGTATTTT
CASSVYGPHTQYF
>NA|TRBJ1-3|TRBV5-1|NA
TGCGCCAGCAGCTTTGAACCCGCGTTAGACACCATATATTTT
CASSFEPALDTIYF
>NA|TRBJ1-3|TRBV11-3|NA
TGTGCCAGCAGCTTATCCCCCCGTAACACCATATATTTT
CASSLSPRNTIYF
>NA|TRBJ1-3|TRBV5-1|NA
TGCGCCAGCAGCCTTCATACAGGGCCCACCTCTGGAAACACCATATATTTT
CASSLHTGPTSGNTIYF
>NA|TRBJ1-5|TRBV6-5|NA
TGTGCCAGCAGACAACACAGGGCGGGTCAGCCCCAGCATTTT
CASRQHRAGQPQHF
>TRBD1|TRBJ1-2|TRBV2|NA
TGTGCCAGCATGGGACAGGGATATGGCTACACCTTC
CASMGQGYGYTF
>NA|TRBJ1-5|TRBV7-9|NA
TGTGCCAGCAGCTTATTCACGAATCAGCCCCAGCATTTT
CASSLFTNQPQHF
>NA|TRBJ1-5|TRBV7-3|few
TGTGCCAGCAGCTTAGGCCAAGGGCAGCCCCAGCATTTT
CASSLGQGQPQHF
>NA|TRBJ1-1|TRBV19|once
TGTGCCAGTAGTGGACAGATGAACACTGAAGCTTTCTTT
CASSGQMNTEAFF
>NA|TRBJ2-6|TRBV7-2|NA
TGTGCCAGCAGCTTAGATTTTGGGGCCAACGTCCTGACTTTC
CASSLDFGANVLTF
>TRBD2|TRBJ2-3|TRBV29-1|once
TGCAGCGCCGTGGCTAGCGGGGGGGCACGGACGCAGTATTTT
CSAVASGGARTQYF
>NA|TRBJ1-6|TRBV25-1|NA
TGTGCCAGCAGGACCGGGGGCCCCGGCGGATCACCCCTCCACTTT
CASRTGGPGGSPLHF
>NA|TRBJ1-5|TRBV6-6|few
TGTGCCAGCAGCTTCTCCTGGAGCAATCAGCCCCAGCATTTT
CASSFSWSNQPQHF
>NA|TRBJ2-3|TRBV5-1|NA
TGCGCCAGCAGCTTTCCAGGGCGCACAGATACGCAGTATTTT
CASSFPGRTDTQYF
>NA|TRBJ1-2|TRBV30|NA
TGTGCCTGGAGGGGCGGACATATCTATGGCTACACCTTC
CAWRGGHIYGYTF
>NA|TRBJ1-5|TRBV6-5|NA
TGTGCCAGCAGTGAAGTCGGTAGAAGGCAGCCCCAGCATTTT
CASSEVGRRQPQHF
>NA|TRBJ2-5|TRBV11-1|NA
TGTGCCAGCAGCTTTGATACTAACCAAGAGACCCAGTACTTC
CASSFDTNQETQYF
>TRBD1|TRBJ1-2|TRBV6-6|NA
TGTGCCAGCAGCAGACAGGGGGCGCGGACCTTC
CASSRQGARTF
>TRBD1|TRBJ1-6|TRBV6-4|NA
TGTGCCAGCAGTGCCGGCGACAGGGAAGTAAATTCACCCCTCCACTTT
CASSAGDREVNSPLHF
>TRBD1|TRBJ1-2|TRBV7-9|few
TGTGCCAGCAGCGGCCCCAGCCGGACAGGGCTAAACTATGGCTACACCTTC
CASSGPSRTGLNYGYTF
>TRBD2|TRBJ2-3|TRBV6-1|NA
TGTGCCAGCAGTGGGGTAGCGGGAATGGATACGCAGTATTTT
CASSGVAGMDTQYF
>NA|TRBJ1-6|TRBV6-5|NA
TGTGCCAGCAGTCCCCAGAGGGTCACATCACCCCTCCACTTT
CASSPQRVTSPLHF
>NA|TRBJ1-3|TRBV27|NA
TGTGCCAGCAGCCCGCTGCGGGGAAAAAGTGGAAACACCATATATTTT
CASSPLRGKSGNTIYF
>TRBD1|TRBJ1-5|TRBV30|NA
TGTGCCTGGAGTATAGACAGGGCTCAGCCCCAGCATTTT
CAWSIDRAQPQHF
>TRBD1|TRBJ1-2|TRBV10-2|NA
TGCGCCAGCAGGCCACCTGGGACAGATGGCTACACCTTC
CASRPPGTDGYTF
>NA|TRBJ1-2|TRBV9|NA
TGTGCCAGCAGCGTAGCTCGGAGCAGGGTGGATGGCTACACCTTC
CASSVARSRVDGYTF
>NA|TRBJ1-2|TRBV5-1|NA
TGCGCCAGCAGCTTGAGTAGGACGGCGACTGGCTACACCTTC
CASSLSRTATGYTF
>NA|TRBJ1-2|TRBV20-1|NA
TGCAGTGCCCCCGTTCAATACGGCTACACCTTC
CSAPVQYGYTF
>NA|TRBJ2-5|TRBV6-5|NA
TGTGCCAGCAGTTATATCGGACAGACCCAGTACTTC
CASSYIGQTQYF
>TRBD1|TRBJ1-3|TRBV28|NA
TGTGCCAGCAGTCCATGGGGGACAGCTGGAAACACCATATATTTT
CASSPWGTAGNTIYF